A single sample is the source of the 22 T cell receptor beta chains below, sequenced in a study of blood T cells in healthy people across ages. Next came a second PCR, run for roughly 7 to 12 cycles, which used a sample-barcoded 5' primer along with a J-beta primer mix. TCRdb analysed the 5' RACE reads with MiXCR anew, one entry per CDR3 protein. The table includes 1.5 million to 2 million distinct CDR3 sequences, around 42% detected once. Sequencing used blood. The source is a human donor in good health.

This chain connects TRBV18 to TRBJ1-1; D might be TRBD1 (6 bases). The CDR3 runs to 16 residues. CDR1 KGHSH and CDR2 LQKENI come from the germline V gene. V gave up 0 bases and J gave up 1 base, with 12 bases separating them. DNA of the CDR3: TGTGCCAGCTCACCACCGGCTCAGGGGACGAACACTGAAGCTTTCTTT. Encoded protein: CASSPPAQGTNTEAFF.

The chain couples TRBV10-3 to TRBJ2-5; 7 bases are a match to TRBD1. The CDR3 contains 13 residues. Germline CDR1 reads ENHRY; CDR2 reads SYGVKD. The J segment lost 4 bases and the V segment lost 4 bases, leaving 3 bases of the junction unmatched. Written as DNA, the CDR3 is TGTGCCATCAGTGGGACAGGTTCAGAGACCCAGTACTTC. It translates to CAISGTGSETQYF.

This clonotype turned up a few times. The CDR3 DNA reads as TGTGCCAGCAGTGATTACAGCGGGGGTTCCCAAGAGACCCAGTACTTC. This sequence encodes CASSDYSGGSQETQYF. J is TRBJ2-5 and V is TRBV2; 8 bases fit TRBD2. The V gene end was trimmed by 3 bases and the J gene end by 1 base; junction bases not matched to a gene: 7. Germline lookup yields CDR1 SNHLY and CDR2 FYNNEI. This CDR3 has 16 residues.

The V gene is TRBV14, the J gene TRBJ1-4; tentative D call: TRBD1 (6 bases). Germline CDR1 and CDR2: SGHDN and FVKESK. The CDR3 has 17 amino acids. V was cut by 0 bases and J by 0 bases, with 11 bases left in between. DNA for the CDR3: TGTGCCAGCAGCCAAGATTTAGAGGGGGCAACTAATGAAAAACTGTTTTTT. It encodes CASSQDLEGATNEKLFF.

This clonotype was seen a handful of times. The rearrangement links TRBV5-6 to TRBJ2-1; no clear D gene. The CDR3 sequence is 15 residues long. The germline V and J ends were trimmed by 2 bases and 3 bases, with 12 bases remaining between them. CDR1 is SGHDT and CDR2 is YYEEEE in the germline V gene. The DNA for the CDR3 is TGTGCCAGCAGCTTCGCGAAAGAATTCTACAATGAGCAGTTCTTC. Residues: CASSFAKEFYNEQFF.

The chain employs TRBV2 and TRBJ2-5; 7 positions match TRBD2. The CDR3 consists of 18 residues. Germline V CDR1 and CDR2: SNHLY, FYNNEI. Trimming cost V 0 bases and J 6 bases; bases outside gene matches: 16. The CDR3: CASSEAPAGSTKRKTQYF. For the CDR3, the DNA is TGTGCCAGCAGTGAAGCGCCAGCGGGGAGCACCAAGAGAAAGACCCAGTACTTC. Full variable domain (outside the CDR3, taken from reference TRBV2 and TRBJ2-5): EPEVTQTPSHQVTQMGQEVILRCVPISNHLYFYWYRQILGQKVEFLVSFYNNEISEKSEIFDDQFSVERPDGSNFTLKIRSTKLEDSAMYFCASSEAPAGSTKRKTQYFGPGTRLLVL.

The CDR3: CSARPPRTNNEQFF. The CDR3, as DNA: TGCAGTGCCAGACCCCCTAGAACTAACAATGAGCAGTTCTTC. This chain links TRBV20-1 with TRBJ2-1; no clear D. From germline, CDR1 is DFQATT and CDR2 SNEGSKA (reference sequence). Trimming pared 6 bases from V and 5 bases from J, leaving 17 bases between. This CDR3 spans 14 amino acids.

The rearrangement links TRBV20-1 to TRBJ2-1; 8 bases fit TRBD2. Germline V gene lookup returns CDR1 DFQATT and CDR2 SNEGSKA (reference sequence). The CDR3 extends over 15 amino acids. V shed 6 bases and J 8 bases; nucleotides not matched to a gene: 15. CDR3 amino acids: CSATSGGNRGDEQFF. As DNA, the CDR3 is TGCAGTGCGACGAGCGGGGGCAACCGAGGGGATGAGCAGTTCTTC.

The chain carries TRBV7-9 and TRBJ2-3, with 11 nucleotides matching TRBD2. This CDR3 comprises 16 residues. Per germline, CDR1 SEHNR and CDR2 FQNEAQ (reference sequence). Germline trimming cut 5 bases from V and 5 bases from J; bases unmatched to any gene: 9. CDR3 coding DNA: TGTGCCAGCAGCCCGCTGATAGGACTAGCGGGAGATACGCAGTATTTT. Encoded protein: CASSPLIGLAGDTQYF. Full variable domain (rest looked up from reference TRBV7-9 and TRBJ2-3): DTGVSQNPRHKITKRGQNVTFRCDPISEHNRLYWYRQTLGQGPEFLTYFQNEAQLEKSRLLSDRFSAERPKGSFSTLEIQRTEQGDSAMYLCASSPLIGLAGDTQYFGPGTRLTVL.

The V and J genes are TRBV5-5 and TRBJ2-1; D perhaps matches TRBD1 (6 bases). Per the germline V gene, CDR1 is SGHKS and CDR2 is YYEKEE (reference sequence). Trimming stripped 4 bases from V and 0 bases from J, with 14 bases between. The CDR3 loop spans 16 amino acids. CDR3 DNA: TGTGCCAGCAGCCTCCCCGAGGGGGTCTCCTACAATGAGCAGTTCTTC. Encoded protein: CASSLPEGVSYNEQFF.

The chain uses TRBV7-2 and TRBJ2-3, with TRBD1 identical over 7 bases. The CDR3 spans 14 residues. CDR1 is SGHTA, CDR2 FQGNSA, per germline. The J segment lost 5 bases and the V segment lost 3 bases, leaving 5 bases of the junction unmatched. The DNA of the CDR3 is TGTGCCAGCAGCTTTGAGGGGGCGATAGATACGCAGTATTTT. It yields the protein CASSFEGAIDTQYF. Full variable domain (remainder filled in from reference TRBV7-2 and TRBJ2-3): GAGVSQSPSNKVTEKGKDVELRCDPISGHTALYWYRQSLGQGLEFLIYFQGNSAPDKSGLPSDRFSAERTGGSVSTLTIQRTQQEDSAVYLCASSFEGAIDTQYFGPGTRLTVL.

This clonotype was seen a handful of times. This chain joins TRBV6-2 or TRBV6-3 and TRBJ2-7, with D unresolved. CDR1 and CDR2 from the germline V gene are MNHEY and SVGEGT. Between the trimmed V and J ends, which lost 6 bases and 0 bases, there was a span of 12 bases. The CDR3 length is 14 residues. As DNA, the CDR3 is TGTGCCAGCAGCCCAATGGGGATCTCCTACGAGCAGTACTTC. Its translation is CASSPMGISYEQYF.

This clonotype was seen more than once but under ten times. This chain joins TRBV12-3 or TRBV12-4 and TRBJ2-1; 8 positions match TRBD1. The CDR3 length is 13 residues. V shed 5 bases and J 10 bases; nucleotides not matched to a gene: 7. CDR3 sequence (DNA): TGTGCCAGCAGTGCTGGACAGGGAAGGGAGCAGTTCTTC. Protein product: CASSAGQGREQFF.

V and J are TRBV6-2 or TRBV6-3 and TRBJ2-4; 8 nucleotides agree with TRBD2. The end of the DNA aligns better with TRBJ2-7, so the J call may be wrong. The V gene's germline CDR1 is MNHEY and CDR2 SVGEGT. The CDR3 contains 14 residues. The CDR3 nucleotides are TGTGCCAGCTCTTCGGGGACTAGTGACTACGAGCAGTACTTC. Translating it yields CASSSGTSDYEQYF.

The rearrangement uses TRBV7-2 and TRBJ1-4; no reliable D call. Trimming removed 4 bases at V and 0 bases at J, with 9 bases between. The CDR3 length is 15 residues. Germline V gene sequence: CDR1 SGHTA, CDR2 FQGNSA. In nucleotides, the CDR3 is TGTGCCAGCAGCTATTTATTTTCAACTAATGAAAAACTGTTTTTT. It is translated as CASSYLFSTNEKLFF.

The CDR3 DNA follows: TGCGTCCTGACAGGGGTATACAATGAGCAGTTCTTC. Its translation: CVLTGVYNEQFF. This chain joins TRBV5-1 and TRBJ2-1, with 8 bases lining up with TRBD1. The CDR3 runs to 12 residues. The germline CDR1 and CDR2 sequences are SGHRS and YFSETQ.

This chain connects TRBV4-3 to TRBJ2-1; 12 bases are shared with TRBD2. The length of the CDR3 is 16 residues. The V and J ends lost 0 bases and 8 bases, in that order; junction bases with no gene match: 5. Germline lookup yields CDR1 LGHNA and CDR2 YSLEER. The CDR3, as DNA: TGCGCCAGCAGCCAAGATGCCCTAGCGGGGGGGGATGAGCAGTTCTTC. This encodes CASSQDALAGGDEQFF.

This clonotype was seen a handful of times. This chain links TRBV12-3 or TRBV12-4 with TRBJ2-5, with 11 bases fitting TRBD2. V shed 6 bases, J shed 4 bases, and the junction held 13 bases outside the gene matches. This CDR3 is built from 17 residues. CDR3 in DNA: TGTGCCAGCAGCCCCGGGATAGCGGGGGGGGCCGGAGAGACCCAGTACTTC. It yields the protein CASSPGIAGGAGETQYF.

In DNA form, the CDR3 reads TGCAGTGCTATCGGGGGCACAGGGGGGCAGTTCTTC. Translating gives CSAIGGTGGQFF. The chain is built from TRBV20-1 and TRBJ2-1, with TRBD1 matching 8 bases. Germline trimming cut 4 bases from V and 12 bases from J; bases unmatched to any gene: 8. The CDR3 is made up of 12 amino acids. In germline, CDR1 is DFQATT, CDR2 SNEGSKA (reference sequence).

Only a few counts were recorded for this clonotype. CDR3 sequence: CASSLGQLLPGYTF. The DNA of the CDR3 is TGTGCCAGCAGCCTGGGACAGCTCCTCCCGGGCTACACCTTC. The chain carries TRBV12-3 or TRBV12-4 and TRBJ1-2, with 7 bases identical to TRBD1. Trimming took 6 bases from V and 8 from J; bases not matched to a gene: 12. The CDR3 has 14 residues.

Details on this clonotype: The junction shows a germline mismatch at one end, possibly a read error. The chain recombines TRBV9 with TRBJ1-2, with D perhaps matching TRBD1 (6 bases). The CDR3 consists of 16 residues. Germline CDR1 and CDR2: SGDLS and YYNGEE. As DNA, the CDR3 is TGTGCCAGCAGCGAGCAAGGTGGACAGTATGGGGGTGGCTACGCCTTC. Protein product: CASSEQGGQYGGGYAF.

CDR3 sequence reads: CAFLGGLNYGYTF. The CDR3, as DNA: TGTGCCTTTTTAGGGGGACTTAACTATGGCTACACCTTC. J is TRBJ1-2 and V is TRBV6-1, with D possibly TRBD1 on 6 matching bases. V was cut by 11 bases and J by 1 base, with 14 bases left in between. Germline CDR1 is MNHNS and CDR2 is SASEGT. CDR3 length: 13 amino acids.